This TCR beta chain comes out of a study of cytomegalovirus exposure and HLA in healthy donors. This clone was detected a few times. Its cognate antigen is unknown. Trimming cost V 3 bases and J 1 base, with 3 bases left between them. The germline gives CDR1 KGHSH, CDR2 LQKENI. CDR3 length equals 12 residues. Donors likely had unrecorded immune exposures despite being nominally healthy when sampled. Findings of the study overall: Highly shared variants forming one cluster were likely a sequencing artifact. Listed as cytomegalovirus-associated were 164 TCR beta chains.

This PCR relied on a set of 60 Vbeta primers and 13 Jbeta primers. TCRdb keeps only in-frame clones here, not all; method: immunoSEQ multiplex PCR. The sample carries about 120,000 clones, over 60% recorded once. The receptor was derived from a woman in her sixties in good health and CMV-seropositive. The source material was PBMCs. The rearrangement uses TRBV18 and TRBJ1-1, with D unresolved. CDR3 loop: CASSPRNTEAFF. Written as DNA, the CDR3 is TGTGCCAGCTCACCGAGGAACACTGAAGCTTTCTTT.